This T cell receptor (beta chain) stems from a study of blood T cell repertoires in COVID-19. On the study more broadly: Sources were T cells, B-cell-depleted T cells, or PBMCs; the material itself was cDNA or gDNA.

Per the authors' pipeline: Estimates of nucleated cell counts were drawn from the amplification of reference gene primers. Libraries were prepared by immunoSEQ multiplex PCR; TCRdb keeps only in-frame clonotypes and omits some of them. V, J and clone size reflect that table, while D and trimming were determined from the DNA. The sample gives 28,000 or so clones, roughly nine tenths of which show up once; less than 8.5% is in the top ten. Note on this clone: Other DNA sequences in the sample encode the same CDR3.

The receptor was isolated from a human donor in a cohort sampled during active COVID-19. What was sequenced was peripheral blood.

CDR3 sequence (DNA): TGCAGCGTACGACAGGGGAACACTGAAGCTTTCTTT. It yields the protein CSVRQGNTEAFF. The chain joins TRBV29-1 to TRBJ1-1; the match to TRBD1 covers 7 bases. CDR1 is SQVTM and CDR2 is ANQGSEA in the germline V gene. The ends lost 6 bases at V and 1 base at J; junction bases unmatched: 2. The CDR3 contains 12 residues.